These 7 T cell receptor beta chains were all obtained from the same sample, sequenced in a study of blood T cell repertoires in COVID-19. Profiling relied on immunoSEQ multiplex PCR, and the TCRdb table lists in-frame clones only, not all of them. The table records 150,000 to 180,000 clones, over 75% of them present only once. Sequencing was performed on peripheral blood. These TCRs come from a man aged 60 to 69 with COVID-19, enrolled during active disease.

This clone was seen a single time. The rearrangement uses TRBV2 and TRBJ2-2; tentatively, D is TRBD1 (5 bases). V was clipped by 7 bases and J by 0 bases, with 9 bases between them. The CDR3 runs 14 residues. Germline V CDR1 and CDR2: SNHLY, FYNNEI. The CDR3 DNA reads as TGTGCCAGCAAACAGGCCGCGAACACCGGGGAGCTGTTTTTT. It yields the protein CASKQAANTGELFF.

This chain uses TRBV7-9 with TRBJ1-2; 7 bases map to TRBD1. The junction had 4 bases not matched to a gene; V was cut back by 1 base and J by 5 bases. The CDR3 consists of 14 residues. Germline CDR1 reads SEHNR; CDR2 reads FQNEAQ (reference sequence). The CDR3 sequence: CASSLVAGGYGYTF. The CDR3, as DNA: TGTGCCAGCAGCTTAGTCGCAGGGGGGTATGGCTACACCTTC.

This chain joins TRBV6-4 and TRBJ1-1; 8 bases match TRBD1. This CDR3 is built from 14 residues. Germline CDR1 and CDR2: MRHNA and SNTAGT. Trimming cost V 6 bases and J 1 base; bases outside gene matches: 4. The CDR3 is CASRGTGRNTEAFF. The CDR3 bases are TGTGCCAGCAGAGGGACAGGCCGGAACACTGAAGCTTTCTTT.

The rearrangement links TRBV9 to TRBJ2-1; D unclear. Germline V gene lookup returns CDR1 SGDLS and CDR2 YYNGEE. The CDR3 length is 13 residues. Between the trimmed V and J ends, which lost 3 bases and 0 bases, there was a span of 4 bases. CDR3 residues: CASSGSSYNEQFF. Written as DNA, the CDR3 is TGTGCCAGCAGCGGCAGCTCCTACAATGAGCAGTTCTTC. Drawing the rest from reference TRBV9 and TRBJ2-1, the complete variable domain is DSGVTQTPKHLITATGQRVTLRCSPRSGDLSVYWYQQSLDQGLQFLIQYYNGEERAKGNILERFSAQQFPDLHSELNLSSLELGDSALYFCASSGSSYNEQFFGPGTRLTVL.

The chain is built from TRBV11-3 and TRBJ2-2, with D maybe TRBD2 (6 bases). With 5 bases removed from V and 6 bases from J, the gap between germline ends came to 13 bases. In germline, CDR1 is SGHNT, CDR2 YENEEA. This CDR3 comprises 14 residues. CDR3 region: CASSKTRGAGELFF. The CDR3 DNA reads TGTGCCAGCAGCAAGACTAGGGGCGCCGGGGAGCTGTTTTTT.

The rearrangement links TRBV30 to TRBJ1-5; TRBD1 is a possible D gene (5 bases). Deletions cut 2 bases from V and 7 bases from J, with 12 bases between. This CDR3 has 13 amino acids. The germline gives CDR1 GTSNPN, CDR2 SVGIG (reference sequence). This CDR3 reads CAWSPPPGQPQHF. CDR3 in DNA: TGTGCCTGGAGTCCCCCACCAGGGCAGCCCCAGCATTTT.

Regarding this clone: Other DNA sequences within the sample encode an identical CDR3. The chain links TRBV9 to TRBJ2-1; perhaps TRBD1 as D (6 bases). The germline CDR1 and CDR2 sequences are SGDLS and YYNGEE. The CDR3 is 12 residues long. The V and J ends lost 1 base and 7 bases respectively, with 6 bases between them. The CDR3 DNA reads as TGTGCCAGCAGCGTAACAGGGAATGAGCAGTTCTTC. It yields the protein CASSVTGNEQFF.